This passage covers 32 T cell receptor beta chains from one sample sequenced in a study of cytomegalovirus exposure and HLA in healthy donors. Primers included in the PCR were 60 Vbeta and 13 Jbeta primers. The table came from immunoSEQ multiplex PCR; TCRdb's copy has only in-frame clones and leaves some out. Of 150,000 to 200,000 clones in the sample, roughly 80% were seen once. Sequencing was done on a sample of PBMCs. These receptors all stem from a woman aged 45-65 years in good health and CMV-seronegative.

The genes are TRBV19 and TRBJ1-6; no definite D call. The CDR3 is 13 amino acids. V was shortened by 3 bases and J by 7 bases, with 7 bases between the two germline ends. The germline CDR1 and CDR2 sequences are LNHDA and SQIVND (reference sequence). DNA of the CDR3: TGTGCCAGTAGTATGGGCGGGAATTCACCCCTCCACTTT. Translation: CASSMGGNSPLHF.

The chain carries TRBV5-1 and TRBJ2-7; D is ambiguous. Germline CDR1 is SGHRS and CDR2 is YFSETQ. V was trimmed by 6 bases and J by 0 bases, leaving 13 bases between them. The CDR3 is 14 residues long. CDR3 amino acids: CASTRSSYSYEQYF. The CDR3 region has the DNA TGCGCCAGCACCCGGAGCAGTTACTCCTACGAGCAGTACTTC.

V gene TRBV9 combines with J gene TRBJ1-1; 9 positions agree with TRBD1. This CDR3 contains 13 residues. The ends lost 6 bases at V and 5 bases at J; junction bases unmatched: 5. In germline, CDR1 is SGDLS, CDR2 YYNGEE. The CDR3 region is CASTKQGATEAFF. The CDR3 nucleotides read TGTGCCAGCACCAAACAGGGGGCGACTGAAGCTTTCTTT.

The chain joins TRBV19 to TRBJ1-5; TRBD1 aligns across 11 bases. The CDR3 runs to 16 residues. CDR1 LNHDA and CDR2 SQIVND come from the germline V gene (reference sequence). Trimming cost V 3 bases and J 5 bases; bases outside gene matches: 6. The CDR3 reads CASSMLPGQGDQPQHF. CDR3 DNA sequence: TGTGCCAGTAGTATGCTCCCGGGACAGGGGGATCAGCCCCAGCATTTT.

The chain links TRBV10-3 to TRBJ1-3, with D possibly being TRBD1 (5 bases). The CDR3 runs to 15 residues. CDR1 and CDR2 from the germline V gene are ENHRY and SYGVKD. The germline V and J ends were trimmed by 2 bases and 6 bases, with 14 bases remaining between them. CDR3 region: CAISEGKGLQNTIYF. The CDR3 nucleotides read TGTGCCATCAGTGAGGGAAAGGGACTGCAAAACACCATATATTTT.

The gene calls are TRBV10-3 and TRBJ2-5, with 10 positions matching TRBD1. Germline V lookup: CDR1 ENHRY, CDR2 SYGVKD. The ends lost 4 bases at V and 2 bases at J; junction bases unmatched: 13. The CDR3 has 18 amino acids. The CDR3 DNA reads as TGTGCCATCAGTGTTGGGTCGGTCCGGACAGGGGGGCAAGAGACCCAGTACTTC. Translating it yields CAISVGSVRTGGQETQYF.

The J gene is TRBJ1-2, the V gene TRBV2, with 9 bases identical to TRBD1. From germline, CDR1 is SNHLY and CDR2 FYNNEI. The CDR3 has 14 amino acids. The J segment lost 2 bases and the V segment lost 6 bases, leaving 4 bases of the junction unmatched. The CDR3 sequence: CASRYRGQNYGYTF. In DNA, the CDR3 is TGTGCCAGCAGATACAGGGGGCAGAACTATGGCTACACCTTC.

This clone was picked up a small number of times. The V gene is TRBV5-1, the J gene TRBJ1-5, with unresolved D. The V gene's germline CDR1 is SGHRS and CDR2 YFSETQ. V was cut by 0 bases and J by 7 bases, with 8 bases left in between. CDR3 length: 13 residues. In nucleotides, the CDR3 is TGCGCCAGCAGCTTGGATGTGGGCCAGCCCCAGCATTTT. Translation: CASSLDVGQPQHF.

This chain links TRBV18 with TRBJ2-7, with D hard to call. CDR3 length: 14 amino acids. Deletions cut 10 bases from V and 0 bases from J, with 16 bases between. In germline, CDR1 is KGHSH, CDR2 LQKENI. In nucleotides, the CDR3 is TGTGCCACATCCAGTGATAGGAGCTCCTACGAGCAGTACTTC. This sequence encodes CATSSDRSSYEQYF.

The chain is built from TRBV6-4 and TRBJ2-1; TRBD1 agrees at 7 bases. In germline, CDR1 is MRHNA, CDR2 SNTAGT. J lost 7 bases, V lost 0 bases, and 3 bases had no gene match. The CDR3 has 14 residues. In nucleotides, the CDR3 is TGTGCCAGCAGTGACTCGAGACAGGGAAATGAGCAGTTCTTC. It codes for CASSDSRQGNEQFF.

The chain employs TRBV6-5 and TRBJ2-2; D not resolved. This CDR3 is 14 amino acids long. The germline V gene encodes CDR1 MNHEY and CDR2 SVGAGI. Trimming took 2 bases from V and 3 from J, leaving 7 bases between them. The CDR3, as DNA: TGTGCCAGCAGTTACGGGCAGTACACCGGGGAGCTGTTTTTT. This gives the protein CASSYGQYTGELFF.

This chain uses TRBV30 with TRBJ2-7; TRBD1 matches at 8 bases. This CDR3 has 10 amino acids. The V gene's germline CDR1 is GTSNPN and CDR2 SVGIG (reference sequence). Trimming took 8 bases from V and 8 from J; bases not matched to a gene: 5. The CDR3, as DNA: TGTGCCCCGGACAGGGATCAGCAGTACTTC. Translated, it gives CAPDRDQQYF. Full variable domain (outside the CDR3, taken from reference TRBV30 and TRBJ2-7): SQTIHQWPATLVQPVGSPLSLECTVEGTSNPNLYWYRQAAGRGLQLLFYSVGIGQISSEVPQNLSASRPQDRQFILSSKKLLLSDSGFYLCAPDRDQQYFGPGTRLTVT.

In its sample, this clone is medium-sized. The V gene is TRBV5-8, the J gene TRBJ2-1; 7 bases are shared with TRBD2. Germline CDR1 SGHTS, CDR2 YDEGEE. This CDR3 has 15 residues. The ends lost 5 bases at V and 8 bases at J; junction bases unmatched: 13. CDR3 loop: CASRLERGHRDEQFF. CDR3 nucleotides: TGTGCCAGCAGACTTGAGCGGGGCCATCGGGATGAGCAGTTCTTC.

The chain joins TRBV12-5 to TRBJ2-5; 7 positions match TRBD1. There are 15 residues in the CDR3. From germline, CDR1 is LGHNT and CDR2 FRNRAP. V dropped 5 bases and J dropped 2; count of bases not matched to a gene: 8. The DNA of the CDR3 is TGTGCTAGTGGTGCCCCGGGACAGAGACAAGAGACCCAGTACTTC. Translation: CASGAPGQRQETQYF.

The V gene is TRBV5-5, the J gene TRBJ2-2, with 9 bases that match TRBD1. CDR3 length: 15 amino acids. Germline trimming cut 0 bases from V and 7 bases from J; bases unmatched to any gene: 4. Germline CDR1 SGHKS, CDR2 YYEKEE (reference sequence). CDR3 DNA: TGTGCCAGCAGCTTGGTGGGACAGGGTGTCGGGGAGCTGTTTTTT. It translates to CASSLVGQGVGELFF.

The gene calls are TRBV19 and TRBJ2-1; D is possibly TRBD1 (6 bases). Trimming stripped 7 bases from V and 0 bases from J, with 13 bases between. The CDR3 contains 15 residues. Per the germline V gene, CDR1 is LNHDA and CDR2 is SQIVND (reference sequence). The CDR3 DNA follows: TGTGCCAGTACCCAGATACAGGGCTCCTACAATGAGCAGTTCTTC. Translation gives CASTQIQGSYNEQFF.

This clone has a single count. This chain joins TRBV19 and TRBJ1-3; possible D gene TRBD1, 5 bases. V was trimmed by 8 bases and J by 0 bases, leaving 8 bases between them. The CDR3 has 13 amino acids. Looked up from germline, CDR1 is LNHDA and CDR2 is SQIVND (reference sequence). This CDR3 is CASAGASGNTIYF. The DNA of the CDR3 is TGTGCCAGTGCTGGGGCCTCTGGAAACACCATATATTTT.

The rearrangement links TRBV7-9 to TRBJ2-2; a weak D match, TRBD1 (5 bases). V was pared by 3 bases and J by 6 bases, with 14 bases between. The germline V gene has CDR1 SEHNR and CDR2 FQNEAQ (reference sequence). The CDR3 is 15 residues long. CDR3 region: CASSFSKGYPGELFF. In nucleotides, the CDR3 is TGTGCCAGCAGCTTTTCAAAGGGGTATCCCGGGGAGCTGTTTTTT.

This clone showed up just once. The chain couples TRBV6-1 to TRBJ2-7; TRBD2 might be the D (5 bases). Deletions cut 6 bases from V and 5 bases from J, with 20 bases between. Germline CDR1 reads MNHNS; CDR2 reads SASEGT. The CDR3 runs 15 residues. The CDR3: CASRVRGPLKDEQYF. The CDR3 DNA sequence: TGTGCCAGCAGGGTTCGCGGGCCTCTAAAAGACGAGCAGTACTTC.

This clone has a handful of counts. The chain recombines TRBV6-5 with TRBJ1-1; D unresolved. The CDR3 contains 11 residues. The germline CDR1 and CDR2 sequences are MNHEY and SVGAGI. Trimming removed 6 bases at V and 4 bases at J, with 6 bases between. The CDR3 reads CASRAVTEAFF. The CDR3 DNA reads TGTGCCAGCAGAGCCGTCACTGAAGCTTTCTTT.

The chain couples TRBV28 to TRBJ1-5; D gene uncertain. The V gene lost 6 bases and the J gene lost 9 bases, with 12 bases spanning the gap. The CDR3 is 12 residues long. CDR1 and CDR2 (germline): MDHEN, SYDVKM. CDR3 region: CASREGGRPQHF. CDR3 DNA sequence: TGTGCCAGCAGGGAGGGAGGACGGCCCCAGCATTTT.

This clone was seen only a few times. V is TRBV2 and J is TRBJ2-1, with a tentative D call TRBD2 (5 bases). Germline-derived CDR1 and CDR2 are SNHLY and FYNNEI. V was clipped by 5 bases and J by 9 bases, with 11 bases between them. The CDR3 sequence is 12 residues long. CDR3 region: CASSPGLGEQFF. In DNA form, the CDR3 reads TGTGCCAGCAGTCCAGGACTCGGTGAGCAGTTCTTC.

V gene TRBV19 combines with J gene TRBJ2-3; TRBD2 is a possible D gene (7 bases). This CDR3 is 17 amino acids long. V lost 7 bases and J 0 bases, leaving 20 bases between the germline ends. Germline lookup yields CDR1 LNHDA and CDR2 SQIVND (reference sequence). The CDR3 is CASTNGGLAASTDTQYF. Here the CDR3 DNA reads TGTGCCAGTACCAACGGGGGGCTAGCGGCTAGCACAGATACGCAGTATTTT.

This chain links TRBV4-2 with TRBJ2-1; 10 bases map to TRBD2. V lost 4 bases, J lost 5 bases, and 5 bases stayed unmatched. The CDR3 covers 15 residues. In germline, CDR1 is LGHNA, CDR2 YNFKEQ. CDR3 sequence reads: CASSPRTSGNNEQFF. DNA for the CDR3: TGTGCCAGCAGCCCTCGGACTAGCGGAAACAATGAGCAGTTCTTC.

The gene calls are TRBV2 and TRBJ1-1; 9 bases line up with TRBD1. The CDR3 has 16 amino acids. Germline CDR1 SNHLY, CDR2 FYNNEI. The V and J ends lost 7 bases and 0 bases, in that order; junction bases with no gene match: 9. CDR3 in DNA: TGTGCCAGCACCCCGGTCGGACAGGGGATGAACACTGAAGCTTTCTTT. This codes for CASTPVGQGMNTEAFF.

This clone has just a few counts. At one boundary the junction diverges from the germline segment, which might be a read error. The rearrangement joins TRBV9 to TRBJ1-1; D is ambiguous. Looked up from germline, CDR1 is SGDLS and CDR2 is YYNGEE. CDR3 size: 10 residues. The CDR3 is CASELGKWGF. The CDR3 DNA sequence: TGTGCCAGCGAACTAGGGAAGTGGGGTTTT.

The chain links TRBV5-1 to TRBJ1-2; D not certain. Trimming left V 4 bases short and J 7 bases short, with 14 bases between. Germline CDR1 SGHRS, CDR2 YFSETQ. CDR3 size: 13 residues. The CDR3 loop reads CASSPRSGSGYTF. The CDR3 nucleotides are TGCGCCAGCAGCCCCCGGTCAGGCAGTGGCTACACCTTC.

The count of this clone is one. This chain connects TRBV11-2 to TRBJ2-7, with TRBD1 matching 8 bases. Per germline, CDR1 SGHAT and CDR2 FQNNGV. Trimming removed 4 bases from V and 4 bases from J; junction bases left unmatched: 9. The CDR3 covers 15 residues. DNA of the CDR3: TGTGCCAGCAGCTCCGACAGGGGTGGCGAGTACGAGCAGTACTTC. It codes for CASSSDRGGEYEQYF. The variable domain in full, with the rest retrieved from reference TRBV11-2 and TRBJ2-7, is EAGVAQSPRYKIIEKRQSVAFWCNPISGHATLYWYQQILGQGPKLLIQFQNNGVVDDSQLPKDRFSAERLKGVDSTLKIQPAKLEDSAVYLCASSSDRGGEYEQYFGPGTRLTVT.

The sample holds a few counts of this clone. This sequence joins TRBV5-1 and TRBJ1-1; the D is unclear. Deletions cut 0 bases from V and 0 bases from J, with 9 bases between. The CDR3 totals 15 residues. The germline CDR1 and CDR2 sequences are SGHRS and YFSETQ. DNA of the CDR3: TGCGCCAGCAGCTTGGACTCGGGTATGAACACTGAAGCTTTCTTT. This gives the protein CASSLDSGMNTEAFF.

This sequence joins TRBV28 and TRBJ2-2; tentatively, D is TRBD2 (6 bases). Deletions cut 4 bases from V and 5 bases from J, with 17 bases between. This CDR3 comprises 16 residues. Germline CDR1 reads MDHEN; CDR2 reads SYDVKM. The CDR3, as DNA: TGTGCCAGCAGTTCTCGGGCGACTAGTATAACCGGGGAGCTGTTTTTT. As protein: CASSSRATSITGELFF.

The CDR3 sequence: CASSIWDRVQETQYF. CDR3 sequence (DNA): TGTGCCAGCAGCATTTGGGACAGGGTTCAAGAGACCCAGTACTTC. The rearrangement uses TRBV7-9 and TRBJ2-5, with 9 nucleotides matching TRBD1. The trim removed 5 bases at V and 2 bases at J, leaving 6 bases unmatched. Germline V gene data show CDR1 as SEHNR and CDR2 as FQNEAQ (reference sequence). The CDR3 consists of 15 residues.

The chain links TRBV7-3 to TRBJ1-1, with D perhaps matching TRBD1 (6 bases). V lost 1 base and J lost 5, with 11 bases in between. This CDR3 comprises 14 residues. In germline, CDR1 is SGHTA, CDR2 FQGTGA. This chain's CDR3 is CASSLSGRGTEAFF. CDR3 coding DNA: TGTGCCAGCAGCTTAAGCGGCAGGGGAACTGAAGCTTTCTTT.